This T cell receptor beta chain was found in a study of vaccination effects on CD4 cells after COVID-19. Sequencing used immunoSEQ multiplex PCR; TCRdb keeps in-frame clones, though not all of them. Of approximately 26,000 clones in the sample, around 79% were seen once. The length of the CDR3 is 13 residues. Per the germline V gene, CDR1 is SGHRS and CDR2 is YFSETQ. V gave up 1 base and J gave up 3 bases, with 7 bases separating them. Turning to this clone: Its antigen remains unknown.

CD4+ T cells specific for antigen were expanded with viral peptide pools by the ViraFEST assay before sequencing. Investigators separated out CD4+ T cells once more than nine days of culture had passed. The cohort was immunized with two doses of either the BNT162b2 or mRNA-1273 vaccine. This sequence was found in a human donor who received a COVID-19 vaccine. Some clones in this sample may be carry-over from other donors' samples. The rearrangement joins TRBV5-1 to TRBJ1-2, with no clear D. The starting material was CD4+ T cells from PBMCs cultured with SARS-CoV-2 spike peptides, obtained after COVID-19 vaccination. The CDR3 sequence: CASSLIPDYGYTF. Here the CDR3 DNA reads TGCGCCAGCAGCTTGATCCCCGACTATGGCTACACCTTC.